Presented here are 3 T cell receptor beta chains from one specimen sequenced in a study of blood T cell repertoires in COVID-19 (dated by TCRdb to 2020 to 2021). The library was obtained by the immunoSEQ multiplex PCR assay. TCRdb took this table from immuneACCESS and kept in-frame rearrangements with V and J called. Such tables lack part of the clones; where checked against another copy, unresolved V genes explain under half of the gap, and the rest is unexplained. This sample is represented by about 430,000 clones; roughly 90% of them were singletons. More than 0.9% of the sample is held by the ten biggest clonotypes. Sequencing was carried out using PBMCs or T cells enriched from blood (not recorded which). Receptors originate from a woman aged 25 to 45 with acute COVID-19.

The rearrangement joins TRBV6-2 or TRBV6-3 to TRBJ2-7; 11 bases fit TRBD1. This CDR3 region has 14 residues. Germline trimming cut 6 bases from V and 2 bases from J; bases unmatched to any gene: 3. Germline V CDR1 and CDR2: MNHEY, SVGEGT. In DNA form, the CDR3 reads TGTGCCAGCAGCTTGGACAGGGGGCCCTACGAGCAGTACTTC. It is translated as CASSLDRGPYEQYF.

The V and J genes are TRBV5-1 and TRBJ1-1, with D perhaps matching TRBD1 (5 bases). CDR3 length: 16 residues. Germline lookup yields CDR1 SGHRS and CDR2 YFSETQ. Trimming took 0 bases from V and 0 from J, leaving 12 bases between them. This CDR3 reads CASSLVGARVNTEAFF. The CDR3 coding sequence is TGCGCCAGCAGCTTGGTAGGGGCAAGAGTGAACACTGAAGCTTTCTTT.

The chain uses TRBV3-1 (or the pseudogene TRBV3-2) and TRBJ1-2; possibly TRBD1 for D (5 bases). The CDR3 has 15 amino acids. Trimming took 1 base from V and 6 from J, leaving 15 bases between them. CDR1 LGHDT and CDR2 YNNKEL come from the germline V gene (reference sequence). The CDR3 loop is CASSQVFRGSHGYTF. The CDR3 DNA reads TGTGCCAGCAGCCAAGTTTTTCGGGGGTCGCATGGCTACACCTTC.